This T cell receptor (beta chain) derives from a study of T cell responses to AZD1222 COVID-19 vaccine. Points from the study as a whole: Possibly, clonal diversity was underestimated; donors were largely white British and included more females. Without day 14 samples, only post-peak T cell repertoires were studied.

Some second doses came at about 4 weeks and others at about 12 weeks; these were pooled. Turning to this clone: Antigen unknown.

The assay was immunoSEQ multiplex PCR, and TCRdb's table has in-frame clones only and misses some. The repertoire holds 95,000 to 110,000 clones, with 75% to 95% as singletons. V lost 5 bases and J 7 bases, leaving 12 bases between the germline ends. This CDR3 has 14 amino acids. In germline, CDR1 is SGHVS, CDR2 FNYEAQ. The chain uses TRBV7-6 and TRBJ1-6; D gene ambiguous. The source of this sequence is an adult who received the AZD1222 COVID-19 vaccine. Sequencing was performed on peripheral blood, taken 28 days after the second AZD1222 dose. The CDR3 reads CASSSRNGNSPLHF. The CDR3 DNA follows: TGTGCCAGCAGCAGCAGAAATGGGAATTCACCCCTCCACTTT.